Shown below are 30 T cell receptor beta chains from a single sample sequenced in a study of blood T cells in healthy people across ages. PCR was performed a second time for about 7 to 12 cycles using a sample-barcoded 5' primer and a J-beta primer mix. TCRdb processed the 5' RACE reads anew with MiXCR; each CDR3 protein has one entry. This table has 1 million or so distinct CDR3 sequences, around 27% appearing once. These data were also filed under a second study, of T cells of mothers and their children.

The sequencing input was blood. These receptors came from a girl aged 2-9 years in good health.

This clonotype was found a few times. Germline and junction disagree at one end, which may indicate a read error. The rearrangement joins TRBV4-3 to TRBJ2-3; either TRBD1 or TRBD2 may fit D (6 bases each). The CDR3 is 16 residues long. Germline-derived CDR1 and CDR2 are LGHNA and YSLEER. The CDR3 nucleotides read TGCGCCAGCAGCCAAGACGGGGTGGGGGGCACAGATACGCGGTATTTT. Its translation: CASSQDGVGGTDTRYF.

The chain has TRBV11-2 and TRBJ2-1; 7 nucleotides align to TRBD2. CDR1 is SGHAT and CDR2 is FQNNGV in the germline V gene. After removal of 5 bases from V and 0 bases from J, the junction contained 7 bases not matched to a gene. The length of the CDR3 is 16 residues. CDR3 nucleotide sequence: TGTGCCAGCAGCCCGAGCGGGGCCCTCTCCTACAATGAGCAGTTCTTC. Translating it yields CASSPSGALSYNEQFF. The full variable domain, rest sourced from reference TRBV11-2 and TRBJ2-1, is EAGVAQSPRYKIIEKRQSVAFWCNPISGHATLYWYQQILGQGPKLLIQFQNNGVVDDSQLPKDRFSAERLKGVDSTLKIQPAKLEDSAVYLCASSPSGALSYNEQFFGPGTRLTVL.

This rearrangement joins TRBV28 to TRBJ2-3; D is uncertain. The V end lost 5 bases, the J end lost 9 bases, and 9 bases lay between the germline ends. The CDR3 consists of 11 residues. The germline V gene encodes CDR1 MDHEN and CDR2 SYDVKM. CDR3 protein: CASSSPRTQYF. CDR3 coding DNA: TGTGCCAGCAGTAGCCCCCGGACGCAGTATTTT.

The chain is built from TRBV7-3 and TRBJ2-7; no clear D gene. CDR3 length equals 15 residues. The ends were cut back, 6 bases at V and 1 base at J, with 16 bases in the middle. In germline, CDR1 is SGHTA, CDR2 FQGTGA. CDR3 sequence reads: CASSSRLDGSYEQYF. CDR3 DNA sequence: TGTGCCAGCAGTTCTCGACTGGACGGTTCCTACGAGCAGTACTTC.

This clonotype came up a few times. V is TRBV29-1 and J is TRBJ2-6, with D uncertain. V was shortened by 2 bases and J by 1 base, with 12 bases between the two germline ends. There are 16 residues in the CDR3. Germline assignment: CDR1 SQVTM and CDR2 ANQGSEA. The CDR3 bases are TGCAGCGTTGAAAGCCTTGGGGATTCTGGGGCCAACGTCCTGACTTTC. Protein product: CSVESLGDSGANVLTF. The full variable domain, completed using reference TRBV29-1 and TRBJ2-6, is SAVISQKPSRDICQRGTSLTIQCQVDSQVTMMFWYRQQPGQSLTLIATANQGSEATYESGFVIDKFPISRPNLTFSTLTVSNMSPEDSSIYLCSVESLGDSGANVLTFGAGSRLTVL.

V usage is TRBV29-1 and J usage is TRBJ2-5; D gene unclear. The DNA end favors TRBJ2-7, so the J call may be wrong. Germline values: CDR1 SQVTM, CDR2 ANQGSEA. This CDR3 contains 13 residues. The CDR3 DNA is TGCAGCGTTGTGTTGGCAGGTTTCTACGAGCAGTACTTC. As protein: CSVVLAGFYEQYF.

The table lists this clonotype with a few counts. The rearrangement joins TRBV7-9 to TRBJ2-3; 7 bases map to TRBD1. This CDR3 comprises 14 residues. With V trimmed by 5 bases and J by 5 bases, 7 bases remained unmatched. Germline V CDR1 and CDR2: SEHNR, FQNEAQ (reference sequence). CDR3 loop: CASSDGTEQDTQYF. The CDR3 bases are TGTGCCAGCAGCGACGGGACAGAACAAGATACGCAGTATTTT.

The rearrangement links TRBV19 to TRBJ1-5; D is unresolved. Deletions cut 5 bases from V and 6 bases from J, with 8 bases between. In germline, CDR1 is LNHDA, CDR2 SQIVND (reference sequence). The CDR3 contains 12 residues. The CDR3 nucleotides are TGTGCCAGTAGTGGTTTCTCTCAGCCCCAGCATTTT. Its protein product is CASSGFSQPQHF. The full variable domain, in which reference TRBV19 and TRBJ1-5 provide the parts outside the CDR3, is DGGITQSPKYLFRKEGQNVTLSCEQNLNHDAMYWYRQDPGQGLRLIYYSQIVNDFQKGDIAEGYSVSREKKESFPLTVTSAQKNPTAFYLCASSGFSQPQHFGDGTRLSIL.

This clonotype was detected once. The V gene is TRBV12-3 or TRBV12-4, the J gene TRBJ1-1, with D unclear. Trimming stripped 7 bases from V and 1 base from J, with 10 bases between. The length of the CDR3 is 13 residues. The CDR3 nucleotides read TGTGCCAGCAATCCGCAGGAGAACACTGAAGCTTTCTTT. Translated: CASNPQENTEAFF.

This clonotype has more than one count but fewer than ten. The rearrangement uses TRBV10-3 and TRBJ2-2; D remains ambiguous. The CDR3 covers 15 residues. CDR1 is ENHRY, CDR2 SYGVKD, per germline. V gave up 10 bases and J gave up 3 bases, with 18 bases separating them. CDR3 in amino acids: CATQVVQTYTGELFF. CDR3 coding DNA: TGTGCCACCCAAGTTGTACAGACTTACACCGGGGAGCTGTTTTTT.

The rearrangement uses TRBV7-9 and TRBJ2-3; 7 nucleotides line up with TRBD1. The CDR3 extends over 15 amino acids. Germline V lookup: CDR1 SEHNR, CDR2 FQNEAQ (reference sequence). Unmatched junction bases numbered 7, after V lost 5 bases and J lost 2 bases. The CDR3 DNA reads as TGTGCCAGCAGCCCACGGGACAGCCCCACAGATACGCAGTATTTT. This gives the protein CASSPRDSPTDTQYF.

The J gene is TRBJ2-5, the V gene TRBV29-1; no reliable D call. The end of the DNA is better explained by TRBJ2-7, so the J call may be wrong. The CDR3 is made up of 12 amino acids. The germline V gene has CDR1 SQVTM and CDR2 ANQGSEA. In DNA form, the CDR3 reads TGCAGCGTCGCTCGTGAGCCCTACGAGCAGTACTTC. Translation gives CSVAREPYEQYF.

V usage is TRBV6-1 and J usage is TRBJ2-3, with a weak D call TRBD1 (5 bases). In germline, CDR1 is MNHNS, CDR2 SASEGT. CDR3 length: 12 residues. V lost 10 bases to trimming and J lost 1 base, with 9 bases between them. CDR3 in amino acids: CAKETGTDTQYF. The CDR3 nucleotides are TGTGCCAAAGAGACAGGCACAGATACGCAGTATTTT.

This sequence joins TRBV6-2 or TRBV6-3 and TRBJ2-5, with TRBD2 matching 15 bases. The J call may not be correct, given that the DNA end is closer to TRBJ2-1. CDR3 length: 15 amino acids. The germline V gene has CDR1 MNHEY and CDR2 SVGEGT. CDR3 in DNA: TGTGCCAGCAGCGATAGGACTAGCGGGGGGGATGAGCAGTTCTTC. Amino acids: CASSDRTSGGDEQFF.

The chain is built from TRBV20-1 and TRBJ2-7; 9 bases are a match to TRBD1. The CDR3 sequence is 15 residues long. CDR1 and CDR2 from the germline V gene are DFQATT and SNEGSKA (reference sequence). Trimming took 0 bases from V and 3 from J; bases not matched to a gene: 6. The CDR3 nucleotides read TGCAGTGCTAGAGACCCCGACAGGGGGTACTACGAGCAGTACTTC. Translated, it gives CSARDPDRGYYEQYF.

In nucleotides, the CDR3 is TGTGCCAGCAGCTACGGGACGGAGCCCTCTGGAAACACCATATATTTT. Protein: CASSYGTEPSGNTIYF. This chain connects TRBV6-6 to TRBJ1-3, with D possibly TRBD1 on 5 matching bases. CDR1 is MNHNY, CDR2 SVGAGI, per germline (reference sequence). The CDR3 loop spans 16 amino acids. Trimming left V 6 bases short and J 0 bases short, with 15 bases between.

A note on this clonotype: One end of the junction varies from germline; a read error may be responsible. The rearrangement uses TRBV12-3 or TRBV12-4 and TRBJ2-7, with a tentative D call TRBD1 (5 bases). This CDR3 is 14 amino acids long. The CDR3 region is CAGSLGYRTYEQYF. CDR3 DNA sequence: TGTGCCGGCAGTTTAGGGTACAGGACCTACGAGCAGTACTTC.

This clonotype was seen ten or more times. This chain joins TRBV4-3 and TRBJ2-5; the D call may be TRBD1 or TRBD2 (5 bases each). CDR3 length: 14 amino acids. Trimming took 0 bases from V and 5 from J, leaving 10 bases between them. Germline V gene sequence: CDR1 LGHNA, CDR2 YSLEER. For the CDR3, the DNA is TGCGCCAGCAGCCAAGATAATTGGGGGGAGACCCAGTACTTC. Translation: CASSQDNWGETQYF.

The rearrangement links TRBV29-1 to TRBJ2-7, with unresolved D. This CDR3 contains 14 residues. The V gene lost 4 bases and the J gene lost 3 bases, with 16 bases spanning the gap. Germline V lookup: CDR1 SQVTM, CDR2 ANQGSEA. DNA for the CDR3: TGCAGCGTTGTTCTTAGCCAAGGGTTCTACGAGCAGTACTTC. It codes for CSVVLSQGFYEQYF.

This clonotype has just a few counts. The CDR3 bases are TGTGCCAGCAGCTTAGGACTAGCGGCCCCCTACGAGCAGTACTTC. It yields the protein CASSLGLAAPYEQYF. The chain couples TRBV7-9 to TRBJ2-7; 9 bases line up with TRBD2. The V gene end was trimmed by 1 base and the J gene end by 2 bases; junction bases not matched to a gene: 3. The CDR3 has 15 residues. The germline V gene encodes CDR1 SEHNR and CDR2 FQNEAQ (reference sequence).

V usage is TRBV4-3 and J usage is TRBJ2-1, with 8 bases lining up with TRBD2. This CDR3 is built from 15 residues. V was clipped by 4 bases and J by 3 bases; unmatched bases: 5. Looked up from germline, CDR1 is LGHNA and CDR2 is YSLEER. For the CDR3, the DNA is TGCGCCAGCAGCCGTCGGGCGGGGGGCTACAATGAGCAGTTCTTC. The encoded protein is CASSRRAGGYNEQFF.

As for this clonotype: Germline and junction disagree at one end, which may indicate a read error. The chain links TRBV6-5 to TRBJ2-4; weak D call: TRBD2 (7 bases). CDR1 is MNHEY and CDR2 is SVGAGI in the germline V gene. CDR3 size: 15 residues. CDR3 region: CASSYGGPIKNIQYF. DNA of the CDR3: TGTGCCAGTAGTTACGGGGGGCCGATCAAAAACATTCAGTACTTC.

CDR3 sequence reads: CASSFIGTGGSGANVLTF. The CDR3 region has the DNA TGTGCCAGCAGTTTTATCGGGACAGGGGGCTCTGGGGCCAACGTCCTGACTTTC. This chain links TRBV27 with TRBJ2-6; 11 positions agree with TRBD1. The J segment lost 0 bases and the V segment lost 3 bases, leaving 4 bases of the junction unmatched. Germline loops: CDR1 MNHEY, CDR2 SMNVEV (reference sequence). CDR3 length: 18 amino acids.

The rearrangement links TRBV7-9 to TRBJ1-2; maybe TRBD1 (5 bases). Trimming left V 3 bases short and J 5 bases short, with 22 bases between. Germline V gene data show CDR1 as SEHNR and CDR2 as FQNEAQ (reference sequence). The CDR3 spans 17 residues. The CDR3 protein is CASSFVQTLGEGYGYTF. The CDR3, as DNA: TGTGCCAGCAGCTTTGTGCAAACCCTGGGAGAGGGGTATGGCTACACCTTC.

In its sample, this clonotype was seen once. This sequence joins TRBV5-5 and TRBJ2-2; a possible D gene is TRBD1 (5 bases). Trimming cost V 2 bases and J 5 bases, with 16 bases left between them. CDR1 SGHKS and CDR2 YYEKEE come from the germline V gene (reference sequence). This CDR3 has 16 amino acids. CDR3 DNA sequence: TGTGCCAGCAGCTTCTCTTCAGGGTTCGGGACCGGGGAGCTGTTTTTT. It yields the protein CASSFSSGFGTGELFF.

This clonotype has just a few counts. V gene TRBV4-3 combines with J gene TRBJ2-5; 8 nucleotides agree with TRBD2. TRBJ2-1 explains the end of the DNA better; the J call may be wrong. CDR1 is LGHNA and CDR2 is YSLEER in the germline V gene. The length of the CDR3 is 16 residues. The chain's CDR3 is CASSQDPSGGANEQFF. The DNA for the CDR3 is TGCGCCAGCAGCCAAGATCCGAGCGGGGGAGCGAATGAGCAGTTCTTC.

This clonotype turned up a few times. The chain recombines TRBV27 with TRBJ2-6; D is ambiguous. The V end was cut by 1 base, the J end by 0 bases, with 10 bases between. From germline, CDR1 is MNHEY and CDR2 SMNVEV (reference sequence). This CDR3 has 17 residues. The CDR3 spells CASSLFEGGSGANVLTF. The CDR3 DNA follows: TGTGCCAGCAGTTTATTTGAAGGCGGCTCTGGGGCCAACGTCCTGACTTTC.

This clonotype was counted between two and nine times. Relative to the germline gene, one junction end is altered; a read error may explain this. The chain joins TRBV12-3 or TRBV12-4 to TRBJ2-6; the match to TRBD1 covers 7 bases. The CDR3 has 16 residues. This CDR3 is CASSFLDRAGANVPTF. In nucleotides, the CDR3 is TGTGCCAGCAGTTTCCTAGACAGGGCTGGGGCCAACGTCCCGACTTTC.

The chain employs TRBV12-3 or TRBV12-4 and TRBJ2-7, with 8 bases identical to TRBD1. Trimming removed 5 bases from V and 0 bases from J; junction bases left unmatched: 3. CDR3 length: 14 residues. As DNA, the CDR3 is TGTGCCAGCAGTCTACAGGGGGTCTCCTACGAGCAGTACTTC. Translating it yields CASSLQGVSYEQYF.

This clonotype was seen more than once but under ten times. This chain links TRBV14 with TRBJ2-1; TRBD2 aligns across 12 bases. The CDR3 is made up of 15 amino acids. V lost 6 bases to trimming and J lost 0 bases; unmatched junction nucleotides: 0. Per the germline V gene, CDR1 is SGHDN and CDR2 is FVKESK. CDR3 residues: CASRLAGGSYNEQFF. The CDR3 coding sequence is TGTGCCAGCAGACTAGCGGGGGGCTCCTACAATGAGCAGTTCTTC.